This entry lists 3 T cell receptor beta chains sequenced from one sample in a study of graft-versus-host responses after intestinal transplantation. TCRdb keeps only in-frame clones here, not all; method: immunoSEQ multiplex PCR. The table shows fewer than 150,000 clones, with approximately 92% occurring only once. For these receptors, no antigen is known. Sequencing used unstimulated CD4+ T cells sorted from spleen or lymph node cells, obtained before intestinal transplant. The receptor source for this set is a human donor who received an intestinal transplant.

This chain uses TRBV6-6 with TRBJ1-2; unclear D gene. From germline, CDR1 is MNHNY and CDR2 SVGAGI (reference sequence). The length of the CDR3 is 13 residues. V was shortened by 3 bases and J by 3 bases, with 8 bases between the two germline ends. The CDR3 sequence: CASSYGRHYGYTF. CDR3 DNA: TGTGCCAGCAGTTATGGCAGACACTATGGCTACACCTTC.

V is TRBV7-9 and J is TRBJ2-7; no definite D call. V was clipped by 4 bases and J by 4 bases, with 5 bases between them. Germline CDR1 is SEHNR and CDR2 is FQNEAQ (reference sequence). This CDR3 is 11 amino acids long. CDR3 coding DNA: TGTGCCAGCAGCTCTTTGTACGAGCAGTACTTC. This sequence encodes CASSSLYEQYF.

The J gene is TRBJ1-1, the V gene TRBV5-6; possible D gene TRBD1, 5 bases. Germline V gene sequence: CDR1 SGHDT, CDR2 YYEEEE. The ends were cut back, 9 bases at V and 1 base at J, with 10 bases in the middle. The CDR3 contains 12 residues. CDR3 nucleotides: TGTGCCACGGGACGCCCGAACACTGAAGCTTTCTTT. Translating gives CATGRPNTEAFF. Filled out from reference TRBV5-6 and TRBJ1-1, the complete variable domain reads DAGVTQSPTHLIKTRGQQVTLRCSPKSGHDTVSWYQQALGQGPQFIFQYYEEEERQRGNFPDRFSGHQFPNYSSELNVNALLLGDSALYLCATGRPNTEAFFGQGTRLTVV.